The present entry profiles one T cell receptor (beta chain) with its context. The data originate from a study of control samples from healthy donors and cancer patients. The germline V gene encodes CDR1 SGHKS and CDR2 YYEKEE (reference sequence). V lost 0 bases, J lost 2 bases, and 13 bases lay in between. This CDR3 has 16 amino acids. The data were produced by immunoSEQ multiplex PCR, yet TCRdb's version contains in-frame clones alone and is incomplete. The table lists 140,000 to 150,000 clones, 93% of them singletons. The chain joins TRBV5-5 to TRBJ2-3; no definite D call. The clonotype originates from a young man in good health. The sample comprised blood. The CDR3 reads CASSLEAAGDTDTQYF. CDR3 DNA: TGTGCCAGCAGCTTGGAGGCAGCTGGGGACACAGATACGCAGTATTTT.